Listed here are 25 T cell receptor beta chains from one sample, sequenced in a study of blood T cell repertoires in COVID-19. Here immunoSEQ multiplex PCR was the method, and the copy in TCRdb shows in-frame clones only, minus some. Here the sample spans 300,000 to 400,000 clones, about 88% being singletons. Sequenced input: peripheral blood. All receptors derive from a woman aged 60-75 years with COVID-19, enrolled during active disease.

This chain connects TRBV5-1 to TRBJ1-2; D is undetermined. The germline V gene has CDR1 SGHRS and CDR2 YFSETQ. V lost 1 base and J 2 bases, leaving 6 bases between the germline ends. CDR3 length: 13 amino acids. This CDR3 reads CASSLTENYGYTF. The CDR3 DNA is TGCGCCAGCAGCTTGACGGAGAACTATGGCTACACCTTC.

The rearrangement joins TRBV9 to TRBJ1-2, with a possible D match to TRBD1 (5 bases). The CDR3 is made up of 16 amino acids. Trimming stripped 3 bases from V and 6 bases from J, with 21 bases between. Germline V gene data show CDR1 as SGDLS and CDR2 as YYNGEE. CDR3 amino acids: CASSGKFPLGGDGYTF. The DNA for the CDR3 is TGTGCCAGCAGCGGCAAATTCCCTTTGGGAGGGGATGGCTACACCTTC.

The V and J genes are TRBV5-1 and TRBJ1-5, with no clear D. Germline V CDR1 and CDR2: SGHRS, YFSETQ. The V gene lost 0 bases and the J gene lost 0 bases, with 10 bases spanning the gap. The CDR3 is 16 residues long. The CDR3 DNA follows: TGCGCCAGCAGCTTGGGAGCCCCCGATAGCAATCAGCCCCAGCATTTT. Translation gives CASSLGAPDSNQPQHF.

This clone was found a few times. The chain is built from TRBV20-1 and TRBJ1-1; D call uncertain. Germline lookup yields CDR1 DFQATT and CDR2 SNEGSKA (reference sequence). The CDR3 consists of 10 residues. Trimming pared 0 bases from V and 13 bases from J, leaving 9 bases between. CDR3 loop: CSARESFSFF. CDR3 DNA sequence: TGCAGTGCTAGAGAGAGCTTTAGTTTCTTT.

The chain couples TRBV10-3 to TRBJ1-5, with D unresolved. This CDR3 region has 12 residues. The V end lost 5 bases, the J end lost 6 bases, and 8 bases lay between the germline ends. Germline CDR1 reads ENHRY; CDR2 reads SYGVKD. The CDR3 protein is CAISPGFQPQHF. CDR3 DNA: TGTGCCATCAGTCCGGGGTTTCAGCCCCAGCATTTT.

The chain is built from TRBV6-5 and TRBJ1-2; 8 bases map to TRBD1. Germline V gene sequence: CDR1 MNHEY, CDR2 SVGAGI. J gave up 8 bases and V 6 bases, and 14 bases lay outside the gene matches. The CDR3 covers 15 residues. This chain's CDR3 is CASRMGGGRGRGYTF. The CDR3 bases are TGTGCCAGCAGGATGGGTGGCGGCAGGGGGCGCGGCTACACCTTC.

V and J are TRBV19 and TRBJ2-7; a weak D match, TRBD1 (6 bases). The ends were cut back, 8 bases at V and 0 bases at J, with 14 bases in the middle. This CDR3 is 14 amino acids long. In germline, CDR1 is LNHDA, CDR2 SQIVND (reference sequence). CDR3 DNA: TGTGCCAGTTCTAGGGGGAGCGACTCCTACGAGCAGTACTTC. As protein: CASSRGSDSYEQYF. Complete variable domain (other parts from reference TRBV19 and TRBJ2-7): DGGITQSPKYLFRKEGQNVTLSCEQNLNHDAMYWYRQDPGQGLRLIYYSQIVNDFQKGDIAEGYSVSREKKESFPLTVTSAQKNPTAFYLCASSRGSDSYEQYFGPGTRLTVT.

The chain combines TRBV19 with TRBJ1-5, with D possibly being TRBD1 (5 bases). The CDR3 sequence is 15 residues long. CDR1 LNHDA and CDR2 SQIVND come from the germline V gene (reference sequence). Trimming took off 4 bases at V and 3 bases at J, with 13 bases between the two ends. Written as DNA, the CDR3 is TGTGCCAGTAGTAGGGACTTTCGGAACAATCAGCCCCAGCATTTT. Its protein product is CASSRDFRNNQPQHF.

This chain uses TRBV5-1 with TRBJ2-5; 9 nucleotides align to TRBD1. With V trimmed by 3 bases and J by 5 bases, 5 bases remained unmatched. In germline, CDR1 is SGHRS, CDR2 YFSETQ. The CDR3 runs 14 residues. The CDR3 DNA is TGCGCCAGCAGCTCAACAGGGGGCGCGGAGACCCAGTACTTC. Residues: CASSSTGGAETQYF. Based on the CDR3 plus reference TRBV5-1 and TRBJ2-5, the full variable domain is KAGVTQTPRYLIKTRGQQVTLSCSPISGHRSVSWYQQTPGQGLQFLFEYFSETQRNKGNFPGRFSGRQFSNSRSEMNVSTLELGDSALYLCASSSTGGAETQYFGPGTRLLVL.

This clone has only a few counts. V usage is TRBV9 and J usage is TRBJ2-1; 7 nucleotides line up with TRBD1. Per the germline V gene, CDR1 is SGDLS and CDR2 is YYNGEE. V shed 3 bases and J 0 bases; nucleotides not matched to a gene: 15. This CDR3 is built from 19 residues. CDR3 DNA: TGTGCCAGCAGCGAGGGTACCGGCAAGGGGGCACTCTCCTACAATGAGCAGTTCTTC. Translation gives CASSEGTGKGALSYNEQFF. Complete variable domain (other parts from reference TRBV9 and TRBJ2-1): DSGVTQTPKHLITATGQRVTLRCSPRSGDLSVYWYQQSLDQGLQFLIQYYNGEERAKGNILERFSAQQFPDLHSELNLSSLELGDSALYFCASSEGTGKGALSYNEQFFGPGTRLTVL.

V usage is TRBV5-4 and J usage is TRBJ2-1, with 9 bases matching TRBD1. The CDR3 extends over 15 amino acids. Trimming removed 4 bases from V and 8 bases from J; junction bases left unmatched: 10. The germline V gene encodes CDR1 SGHNT and CDR2 YYREEE (reference sequence). CDR3 in amino acids: CASSNPGTGSYEQFF. DNA for the CDR3: TGTGCCAGCAGCAACCCCGGGACAGGGTCTTATGAGCAGTTCTTC.

J is TRBJ2-7 and V is TRBV27, with 7 bases aligning to TRBD1. From germline, CDR1 is MNHEY and CDR2 SMNVEV (reference sequence). V lost 3 bases, J lost 7 bases, and 12 bases stayed unmatched. The CDR3 spans 15 residues. The CDR3, as DNA: TGTGCCAGCAGTTTTTCAGGGACAGAGTCTCAGGAGCAGTACTTC. It translates to CASSFSGTESQEQYF.

The V and J genes are TRBV13 and TRBJ2-7; TRBD1 aligns across 9 bases. Losses at the gene ends were 5 bases for V and 3 bases for J; bases not matched to a gene: 8. This CDR3 is 15 amino acids long. Germline V lookup: CDR1 PRHDT, CDR2 FYEKMQ (reference sequence). The DNA for the CDR3 is TGTGCCAGCAGCCTGGGACAGGGACTCAACTACGAGCAGTACTTC. It translates to CASSLGQGLNYEQYF.

The chain has TRBV13 and TRBJ2-1, with D possibly TRBD2 on 6 matching bases. CDR1 is PRHDT, CDR2 FYEKMQ, per germline (reference sequence). V lost 5 bases and J lost 6, with 14 bases in between. The CDR3 is 14 residues long. The CDR3 nucleotides are TGTGCCAGCAGCCATCCCCGGAGGGTCAATGAGCAGTTCTTC. Translated, it gives CASSHPRRVNEQFF.

V is TRBV5-1 and J is TRBJ2-2; maybe TRBD2 (6 bases). In germline, CDR1 is SGHRS, CDR2 YFSETQ. The CDR3 has 15 amino acids. The V and J ends lost 1 base and 7 bases respectively, with 14 bases between them. CDR3 DNA: TGCGCCAGCAGCTTGTTCGGCGGGGCGGGCGGGGAGCTGTTTTTT. It translates to CASSLFGGAGGELFF.

The genes are TRBV6-5 and TRBJ1-2; D remains unclear. The CDR3 spans 13 residues. Deletions cut 7 bases from V and 1 base from J, with 10 bases between. Germline values: CDR1 MNHEY, CDR2 SVGAGI. The DNA for the CDR3 is TGTGCCAGCAAAGAGGGATTTAACTATGGCTACACCTTC. As protein: CASKEGFNYGYTF.

The J gene is TRBJ1-2, the V gene TRBV13; D remains ambiguous. This CDR3 contains 15 residues. Germline V gene sequence: CDR1 PRHDT, CDR2 FYEKMQ (reference sequence). V was clipped by 5 bases and J by 3 bases, with 16 bases between them. The CDR3 DNA sequence: TGTGCCAGCAGCCTCCGAGCGGCCAGATACTATGGCTACACCTTC. Amino acid sequence: CASSLRAARYYGYTF.

The rearrangement joins TRBV7-9 to TRBJ1-2; tentatively, D is TRBD1 (6 bases). The CDR3 spans 14 residues. Trimming cost V 5 bases and J 4 bases, with 14 bases left between them. Germline V gene data show CDR1 as SEHNR and CDR2 as FQNEAQ (reference sequence). The CDR3: CASSPDSLGYGYTF. In DNA, the CDR3 is TGTGCCAGCAGCCCGGACAGTCTGGGCTATGGCTACACCTTC.

The V call is TRBV5-1, the J call TRBJ1-1; the D gene is possibly TRBD1 (5 bases). V lost 1 base and J 3 bases, leaving 13 bases between the germline ends. CDR3 length: 15 residues. Germline V gives CDR1 SGHRS, CDR2 YFSETQ. The DNA of the CDR3 is TGCGCCAGCAGCTTGATGGGGGACTTATACACTGAAGCTTTCTTT. This translates into CASSLMGDLYTEAFF.

The chain joins TRBV6-2 or TRBV6-3 to TRBJ2-7, with 9 bases identical to TRBD1. The J segment lost 2 bases and the V segment lost 1 base, leaving 3 bases of the junction unmatched. From germline, CDR1 is MNHEY and CDR2 SVGEGT. The CDR3 is made up of 15 amino acids. The CDR3 nucleotides read TGTGCCAGCAGTTACTTCGGGACAGGGCCCTACGAGCAGTACTTC. As protein: CASSYFGTGPYEQYF.

The rearrangement links TRBV18 to TRBJ1-1; 10 bases line up with TRBD1. The V and J ends lost 2 bases and 5 bases, in that order; junction bases with no gene match: 2. In germline, CDR1 is KGHSH, CDR2 LQKENI. The CDR3 length is 14 residues. Here the CDR3 reads CASSPADRGTEAFF. DNA of the CDR3: TGTGCCAGCTCACCAGCGGACAGGGGGACTGAAGCTTTCTTT. The full variable domain, with the rest looked up from reference TRBV18 and TRBJ1-1, is NAGVMQNPRHLVRRRGQEARLRCSPMKGHSHVYWYRQLPEEGLKFMVYLQKENIIDESGMPKERFSAEFPKEGPSILRIQQVVRGDSAAYFCASSPADRGTEAFFGQGTRLTVV.

The genes are TRBV5-1 and TRBJ2-1, with 11 bases identical to TRBD1. The junction had 10 bases not matched to a gene; V was cut back by 4 bases and J by 7 bases. Germline V gene sequence: CDR1 SGHRS, CDR2 YFSETQ. The CDR3 spans 16 residues. Written as DNA, the CDR3 is TGCGCCAGCAGCCTCTGGACAGGGGGCGACTTGAATGAGCAGTTCTTC. Protein: CASSLWTGGDLNEQFF.

V and J are TRBV7-8 and TRBJ2-7; a weak D match, TRBD1 (5 bases). V was trimmed by 2 bases and J by 11 bases, leaving 16 bases between them. Germline loops: CDR1 SGHVS, CDR2 FQNEAQ. This CDR3 is built from 13 residues. The CDR3 spells CASSLRAGLQEYF. The DNA for the CDR3 is TGTGCCAGCAGCTTAAGGGCAGGGCTCCAGGAGTACTTC. The full variable domain, in which reference TRBV7-8 and TRBJ2-7 provide the parts outside the CDR3, is GAGVSQSPRYKVAKRGQDVALRCDPISGHVSLFWYQQALGQGPEFLTYFQNEAQLDKSGLPSDRFFAERPEGSVSTLKIQRTQQEDSAVYLCASSLRAGLQEYFGPGTRLTVT.

The rearrangement joins TRBV10-3 to TRBJ2-5; D is perhaps TRBD1 (5 bases). The CDR3 length is 13 residues. Germline V gives CDR1 ENHRY, CDR2 SYGVKD. The germline V and J ends were trimmed by 9 bases and 5 bases, with 16 bases remaining between them. The CDR3, as DNA: TGTGCCATGCGACAGACCCCCGACGAGACCCAGTACTTC. As protein: CAMRQTPDETQYF.

This chain links TRBV6-1 with TRBJ1-4, with a possible D match to TRBD1 (6 bases). Germline V gene data show CDR1 as MNHNS and CDR2 as SASEGT. Between the trimmed V and J ends, which lost 3 bases and 3 bases, there was a span of 11 bases. The length of the CDR3 is 15 residues. For the CDR3, the DNA is TGTGCCAGCAGTGATACAGGGCTGGCTAATGAAAAACTGTTTTTT. This codes for CASSDTGLANEKLFF.